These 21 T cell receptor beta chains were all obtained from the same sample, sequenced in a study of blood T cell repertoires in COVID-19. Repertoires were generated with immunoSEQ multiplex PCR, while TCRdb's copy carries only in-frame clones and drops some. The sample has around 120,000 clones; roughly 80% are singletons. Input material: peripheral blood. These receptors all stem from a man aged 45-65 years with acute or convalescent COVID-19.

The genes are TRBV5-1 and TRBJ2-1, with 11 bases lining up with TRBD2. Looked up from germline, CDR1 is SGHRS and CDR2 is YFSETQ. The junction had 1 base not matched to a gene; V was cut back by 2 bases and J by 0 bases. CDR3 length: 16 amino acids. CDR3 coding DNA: TGCGCCAGCAGCTTAACTAGCGGGAGCTCCTACAATGAGCAGTTCTTC. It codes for CASSLTSGSSYNEQFF.

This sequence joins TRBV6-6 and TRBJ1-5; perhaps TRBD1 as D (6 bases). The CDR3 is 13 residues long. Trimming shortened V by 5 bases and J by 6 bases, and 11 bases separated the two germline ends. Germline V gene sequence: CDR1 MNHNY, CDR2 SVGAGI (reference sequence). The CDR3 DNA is TGTGCCAGCAGTCCCACAGGGAGTCAGCCCCAGCATTTT. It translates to CASSPTGSQPQHF.

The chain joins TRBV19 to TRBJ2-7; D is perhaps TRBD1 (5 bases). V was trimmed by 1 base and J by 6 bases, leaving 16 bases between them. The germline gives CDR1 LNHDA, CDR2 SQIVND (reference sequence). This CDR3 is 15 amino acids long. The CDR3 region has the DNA TGTGCCAGTAGTATAGGCCAAGGGGCATCTTTCGAGCAGTACTTC. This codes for CASSIGQGASFEQYF.

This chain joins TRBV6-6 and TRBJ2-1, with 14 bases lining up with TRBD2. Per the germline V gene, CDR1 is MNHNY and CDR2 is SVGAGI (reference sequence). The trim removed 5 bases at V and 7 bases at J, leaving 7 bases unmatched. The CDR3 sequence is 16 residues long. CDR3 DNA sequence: TGTGCCAGCAGTCCTGGACTAGCGGGGGGAGAAAATGAGCAGTTCTTC. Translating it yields CASSPGLAGGENEQFF.

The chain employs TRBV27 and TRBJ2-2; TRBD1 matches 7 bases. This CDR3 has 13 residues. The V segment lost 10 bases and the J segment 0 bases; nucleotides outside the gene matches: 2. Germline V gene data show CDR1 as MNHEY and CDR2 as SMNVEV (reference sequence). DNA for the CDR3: TGTGCCACGCAGGGGGCGAACACCGGGGAGCTGTTTTTT. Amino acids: CATQGANTGELFF.

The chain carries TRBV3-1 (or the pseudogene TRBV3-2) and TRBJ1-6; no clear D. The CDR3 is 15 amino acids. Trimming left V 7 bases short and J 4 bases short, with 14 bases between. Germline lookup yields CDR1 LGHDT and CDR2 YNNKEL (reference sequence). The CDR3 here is CASTPDRGYNSPLHF. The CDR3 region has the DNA TGTGCCAGCACCCCAGACCGGGGTTATAATTCACCCCTCCACTTT.

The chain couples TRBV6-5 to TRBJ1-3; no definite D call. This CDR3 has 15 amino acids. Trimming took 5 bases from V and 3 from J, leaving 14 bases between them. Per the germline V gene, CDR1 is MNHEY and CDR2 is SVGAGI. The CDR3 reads CASSRGGSSGNTIYF. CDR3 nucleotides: TGTGCCAGCAGTCGAGGAGGGAGTAGTGGAAACACCATATATTTT.

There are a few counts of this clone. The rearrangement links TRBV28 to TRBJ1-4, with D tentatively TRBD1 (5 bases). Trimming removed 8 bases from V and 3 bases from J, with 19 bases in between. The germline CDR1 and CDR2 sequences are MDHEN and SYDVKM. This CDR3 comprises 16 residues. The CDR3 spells CASDSRRKVANEKLFF. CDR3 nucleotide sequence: TGTGCCAGCGACAGCAGAAGAAAAGTAGCTAATGAAAAACTGTTTTTT.

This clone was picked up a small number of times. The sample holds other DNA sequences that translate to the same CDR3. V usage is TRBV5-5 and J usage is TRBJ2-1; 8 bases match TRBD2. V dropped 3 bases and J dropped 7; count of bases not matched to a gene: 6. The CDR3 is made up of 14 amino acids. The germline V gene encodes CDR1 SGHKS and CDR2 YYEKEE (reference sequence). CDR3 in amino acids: CASSSSGGVNEQFF. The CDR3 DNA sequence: TGTGCCAGCAGCTCGTCCGGGGGGGTTAATGAGCAGTTCTTC.

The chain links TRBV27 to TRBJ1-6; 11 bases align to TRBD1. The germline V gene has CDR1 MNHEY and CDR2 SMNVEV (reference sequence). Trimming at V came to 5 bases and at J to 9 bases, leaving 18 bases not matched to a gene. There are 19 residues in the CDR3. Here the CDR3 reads CASSPHISFGTGGSSPLHF. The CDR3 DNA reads TGTGCCAGCAGTCCTCATATTTCTTTCGGGACAGGGGGAAGTTCACCCCTCCACTTT.

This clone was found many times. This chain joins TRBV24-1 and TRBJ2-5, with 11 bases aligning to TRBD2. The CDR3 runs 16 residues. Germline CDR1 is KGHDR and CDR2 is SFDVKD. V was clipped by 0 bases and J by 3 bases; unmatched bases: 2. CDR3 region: CATSDLTSGSEETQYF. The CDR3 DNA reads TGTGCCACCAGTGATTTGACTAGCGGGAGCGAAGAGACCCAGTACTTC.

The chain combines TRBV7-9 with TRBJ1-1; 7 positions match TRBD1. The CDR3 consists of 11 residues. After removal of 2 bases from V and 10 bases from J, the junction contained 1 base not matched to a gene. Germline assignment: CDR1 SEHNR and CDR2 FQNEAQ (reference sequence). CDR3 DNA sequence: TGTGCCAGCAGCTTATGGGACAGAGCTTTCTTT. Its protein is CASSLWDRAFF.

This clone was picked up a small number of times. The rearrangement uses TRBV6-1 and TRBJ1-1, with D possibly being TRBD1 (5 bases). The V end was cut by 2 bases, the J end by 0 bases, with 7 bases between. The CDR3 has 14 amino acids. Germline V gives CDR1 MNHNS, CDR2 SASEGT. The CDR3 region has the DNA TGTGCCAGCAGTGAACAGGGCCTGAACACTGAAGCTTTCTTT. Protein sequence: CASSEQGLNTEAFF.

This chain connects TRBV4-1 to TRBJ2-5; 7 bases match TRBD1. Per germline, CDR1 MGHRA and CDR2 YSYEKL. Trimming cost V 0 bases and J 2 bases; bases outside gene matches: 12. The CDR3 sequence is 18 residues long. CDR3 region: CASSQDLPDGTAQETQYF. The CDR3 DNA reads TGCGCCAGCAGCCAAGACCTTCCTGACGGGACAGCACAAGAGACCCAGTACTTC.

CDR3 residues: CASLRRGSYEQYF. CDR3 sequence (DNA): TGTGCCAGCCTTAGGCGGGGATCCTACGAGCAGTACTTC. The chain has TRBV12-3 or TRBV12-4 and TRBJ2-7, with D possibly matching TRBD2 (6 bases). Trimming removed 8 bases from V and 1 base from J, with 12 bases in between. CDR3 size: 13 residues.

This CDR3 is CASSISQAGQPQHF. CDR3 DNA: TGTGCCAGTAGTATAAGCCAGGCCGGTCAGCCCCAGCATTTT. The chain is built from TRBV19 and TRBJ1-5, with D hard to call. CDR1 and CDR2 from the germline V gene are LNHDA and SQIVND (reference sequence). The germline V and J ends were trimmed by 2 bases and 6 bases, with 11 bases remaining between them. The CDR3 runs 14 residues.

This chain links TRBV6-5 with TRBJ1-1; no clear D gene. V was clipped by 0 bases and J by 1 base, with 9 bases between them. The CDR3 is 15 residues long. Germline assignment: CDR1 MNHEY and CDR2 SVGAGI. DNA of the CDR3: TGTGCCAGCAGTTACTCGATTGCAGGGAACACTGAAGCTTTCTTT. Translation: CASSYSIAGNTEAFF.

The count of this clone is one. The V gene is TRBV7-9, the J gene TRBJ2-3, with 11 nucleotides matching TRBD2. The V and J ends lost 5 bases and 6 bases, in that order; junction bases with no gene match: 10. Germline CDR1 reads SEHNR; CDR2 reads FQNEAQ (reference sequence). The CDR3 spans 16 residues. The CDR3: CASSRFTSGRVDTQYF. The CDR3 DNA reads TGTGCCAGCAGCCGCTTCACTAGCGGGAGAGTTGATACGCAGTATTTT. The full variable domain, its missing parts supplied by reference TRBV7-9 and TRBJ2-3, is DTGVSQNPRHKITKRGQNVTFRCDPISEHNRLYWYRQTLGQGPEFLTYFQNEAQLEKSRLLSDRFSAERPKGSFSTLEIQRTEQGDSAMYLCASSRFTSGRVDTQYFGPGTRLTVL.

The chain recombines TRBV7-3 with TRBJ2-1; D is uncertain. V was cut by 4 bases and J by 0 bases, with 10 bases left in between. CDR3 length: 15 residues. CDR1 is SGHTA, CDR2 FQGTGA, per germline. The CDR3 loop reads CASSSTRSSYNEQFF. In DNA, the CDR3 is TGTGCCAGCAGCTCGACGAGGAGCTCCTACAATGAGCAGTTCTTC. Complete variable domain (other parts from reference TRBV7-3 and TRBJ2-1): GAGVSQTPSNKVTEKGKYVELRCDPISGHTALYWYRQSLGQGPEFLIYFQGTGAADDSGLPNDRFFAVRPEGSVSTLKIQRTERGDSAVYLCASSSTRSSYNEQFFGPGTRLTVL.

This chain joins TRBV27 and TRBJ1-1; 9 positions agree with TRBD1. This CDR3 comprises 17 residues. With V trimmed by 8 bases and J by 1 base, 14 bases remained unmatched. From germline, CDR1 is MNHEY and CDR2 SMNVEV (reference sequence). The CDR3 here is CASRPFTGGRQNTEAFF. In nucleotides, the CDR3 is TGTGCCAGCCGCCCCTTTACAGGGGGCCGGCAGAACACTGAAGCTTTCTTT.

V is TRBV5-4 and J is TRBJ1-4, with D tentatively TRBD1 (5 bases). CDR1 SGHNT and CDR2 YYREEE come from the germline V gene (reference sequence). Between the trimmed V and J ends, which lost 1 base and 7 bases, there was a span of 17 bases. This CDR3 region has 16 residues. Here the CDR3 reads CASSLIGDYGGEKLFF. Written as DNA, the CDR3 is TGTGCCAGCAGCTTGATAGGGGATTATGGCGGTGAAAAACTGTTTTTT.